This T cell receptor beta chain was sequenced during a study of cytomegalovirus exposure and HLA in healthy donors. The PCR used 60 Vbeta and 13 Jbeta primers. The data were produced by immunoSEQ multiplex PCR, yet TCRdb's version contains in-frame clones alone and is incomplete. The sample has around 190,000 clones; roughly 80% are singletons. Note on this clone: Its antigen is unidentified.

Regarding the study as a whole: Presence/absence results assume similar sequencing depth per donor, which may not hold. TCR beta V- and J-gene trimming was later associated with a missense DCLRE1C variant. Using a false discovery rate of 0.05, a later analysis showed that 16,000 or so TCR beta sequences were associated with HLA alleles.

V shed 7 bases and J shed 2 bases, with 18 bases lying between them. The CDR3 covers 15 residues. Germline CDR1 reads SGHTA; CDR2 reads FQGNSA. The chain joins TRBV7-2 to TRBJ2-7, with a weak D call TRBD1 (6 bases). The material sequenced was PBMCs. The sequence derives from a woman aged 18-29 years in good health and CMV-seronegative. The chain's CDR3 is CASTRPPTGTYEQYF. CDR3 bases: TGTGCCAGCACCCGACCCCCCACAGGGACCTACGAGCAGTACTTC.